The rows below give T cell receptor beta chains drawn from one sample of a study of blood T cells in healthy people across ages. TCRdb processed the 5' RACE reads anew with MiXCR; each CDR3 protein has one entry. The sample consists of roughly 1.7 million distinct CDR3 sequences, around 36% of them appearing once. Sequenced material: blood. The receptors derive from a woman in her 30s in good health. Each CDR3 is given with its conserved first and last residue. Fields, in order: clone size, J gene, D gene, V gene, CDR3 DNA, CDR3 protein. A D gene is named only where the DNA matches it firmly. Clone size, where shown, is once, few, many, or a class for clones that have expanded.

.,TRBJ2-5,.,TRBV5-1,TGCGCCAGCAGCTTGGAGGGCAGGGGAGGAGAGACCCAGTACTTC,CASSLEGRGGETQYF
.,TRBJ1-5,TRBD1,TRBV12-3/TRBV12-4,TGTGCCAGCAGTGTATCCAGGGGGAATCAGCCCCAGCATTTT,CASSVSRGNQPQHF
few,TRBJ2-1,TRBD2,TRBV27,TGTGCCAGCACCGTGCGGCCTAGCGGGGGGTCCGCTGATGAGCAGTTCTTC,CASTVRPSGGSADEQFF
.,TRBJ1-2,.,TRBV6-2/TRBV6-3,TGTGCCAGCAGCCTTCGGGACGGCGGTGGCTACACCTTC,CASSLRDGGGYTF
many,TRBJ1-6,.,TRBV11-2,TGTGCCAGCAGCACAGGGACATTAAGTTCACCCCTCCACTTT,CASSTGTLSSPLHF
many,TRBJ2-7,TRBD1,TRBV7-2,TGTGCCAGCAGCCAATCGGGACAGGGGTACGAGCAGTACTTC,CASSQSGQGYEQYF
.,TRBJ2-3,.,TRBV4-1,TGCGCCAGCAGCCTCCTTGGAGGGAAAGATACGCAGTATTTT,CASSLLGGKDTQYF
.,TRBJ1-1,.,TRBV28,TGTGCCAGCACCCCACGGGGGACTGAAGCTTTCTTT,CASTPRGTEAFF
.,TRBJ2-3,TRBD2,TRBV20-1,TGCAGTGCCCTACCGACTCGAGCGGGGGTGCAGGCAGATACGCAGTATTTT,CSALPTRAGVQADTQYF
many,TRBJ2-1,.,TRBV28,TGTGCCAGCAGTTTTCCCGGGGATGAGCAGTTCTTC,CASSFPGDEQFF
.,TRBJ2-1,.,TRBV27,TGTGCCAGTTCCCACAGGGACCCCTACAATGGGCAGTTCTTC,CASSHRDPYNGQFF
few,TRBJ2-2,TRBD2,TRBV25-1,TGTGCCAGCAGTGAATTAGCTAGCGGGGGTTACACCGGGGAGCTGTTTTTT,CASSELASGGYTGELFF
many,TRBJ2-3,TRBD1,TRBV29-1,TGCAGCGTTGCCCGGGAACCGACAGGGGGCACAGATACGCAGTATTTT,CSVAREPTGGTDTQYF
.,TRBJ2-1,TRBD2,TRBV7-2,TGTGCCAGCACCCACGGGGGGTCGGGTGGTGAGCAGTTCTTC,CASTHGGSGGEQFF
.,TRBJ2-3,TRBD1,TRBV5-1,TGCGCCAGCAGCCCGGGACAGGGGTGGGGAGATACGCAGTATTTT,CASSPGQGWGDTQYF
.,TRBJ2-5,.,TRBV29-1,TGCAGCTCCCAGGACAGCGCCCAAGAGACCCAGTACTTC,CSSQDSAQETQYF
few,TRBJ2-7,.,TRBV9,TGTGCCAGCAGCGCTCTCTTAGGATACGAGCAGTACTTC,CASSALLGYEQYF
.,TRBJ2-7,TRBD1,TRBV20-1,TGCAGTGCTAGAGCTGGGACAGGGGAGTACGAGCAGTACTTC,CSARAGTGEYEQYF
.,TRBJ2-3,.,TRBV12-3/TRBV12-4,TGTGCCAGCAGTTCAGAAGAACAGGAGATTAGGGATACGCAGTATTTT,CASSSEEQEIRDTQYF
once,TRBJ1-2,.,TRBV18,TGTGCCAGCTCACCGCAGCCAGGGACTAACTATGGCTACACCTTC,CASSPQPGTNYGYTF
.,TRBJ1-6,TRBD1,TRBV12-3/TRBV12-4,TGTGCCAGCAGTTTGGAGGGGGCAGATAATTCACCCCTCCACTTT,CASSLEGADNSPLHF
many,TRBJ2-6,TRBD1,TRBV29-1,TGCAGCGTTCCCACAGGGGTTGGGGCCAACGTCCTGACTTTC,CSVPTGVGANVLTF
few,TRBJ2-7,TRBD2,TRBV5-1,TGCGCCAGCACCAAGGGAGGTCTAGCGGACTCCTACGAGCAGTACTTC,CASTKGGLADSYEQYF
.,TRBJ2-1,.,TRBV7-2,TGTGCCAGCAGCCCAAACCGACAGGTATCTGAGCAGTTCTTC,CASSPNRQVSEQFF
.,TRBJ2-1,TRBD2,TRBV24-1,TGTGCCACCAGTGGGTCCAGCGGGGGGCCCTCCTACAATGAGCAGTTCTTC,CATSGSSGGPSYNEQFF
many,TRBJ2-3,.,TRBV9,TGTGCCAGCAGCGGGCCCACAGATACGCAGTATTTT,CASSGPTDTQYF
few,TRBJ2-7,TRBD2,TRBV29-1,TGCAGCGTTGAAGAGGGGACTAGCGGGAACTACAATGAGCAGTACTTC,CSVEEGTSGNYNEQYF
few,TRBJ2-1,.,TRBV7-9,TGTGCCAGCAGCTTAGTCACCGGCGGTGAGCAGTTCTTC,CASSLVTGGEQFF
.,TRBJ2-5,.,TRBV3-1,TGTGTCAGCAGCCCCAGTATTGCCCGGGACGTACAAGAGACCCAGTACTTC,CVSSPSIARDVQETQYF
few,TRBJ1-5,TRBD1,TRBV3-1,TGTGCCAGCAGCCCAGGGACAGGGGGCTTTCTTGGCAATCAGCCCCAGCATTTT,CASSPGTGGFLGNQPQHF
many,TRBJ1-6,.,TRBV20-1,TGCAGTGCTACCCCGGACAGTTATAATTCACCCCTCCACTTT,CSATPDSYNSPLHF
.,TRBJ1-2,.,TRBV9,TGTGCCAGCAGCGAGGGGGAGACGGGTGGCGGCTACACCTTC,CASSEGETGGGYTF
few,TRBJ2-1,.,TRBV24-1,TGTGCCACCAGTGATTATTACAATGAGCAGTTCTTC,CATSDYYNEQFF
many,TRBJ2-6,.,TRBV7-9,TGTGCCAGCAGCTTAGAGGCAGCTGGGGCCAACGTCCTGACTTTC,CASSLEAAGANVLTF
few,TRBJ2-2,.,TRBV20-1,TGCAGTGCTGATTACCGGGACACCGGGGAGCTGTTTTTT,CSADYRDTGELFF
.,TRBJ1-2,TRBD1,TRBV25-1,TGTGCCAGCAGTGAGGGCCCACAGGGGAGGTACTATGGCTACACCTTC,CASSEGPQGRYYGYTF
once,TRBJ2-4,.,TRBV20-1,TGCAGTGCTAGAGAGCGACGGACTGTACTAGCCAAAAACATTCAGTACTTC,CSARERRTVLAKNIQYF
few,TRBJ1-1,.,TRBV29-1,TGCAGCGTGGGCGGGGACTATCATGAAGCTTTCTTT,CSVGGDYHEAFF
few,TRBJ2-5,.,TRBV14,TGTGCCAGCAGCCAAGGTTCCAGGACGAAAGAGACCCAGTACTTC,CASSQGSRTKETQYF